This T cell receptor (beta chain) was sequenced for a study of cytomegalovirus exposure and HLA in healthy donors. Study overall: For the approximately 360 genotyped donors, approximately 82% fell within the Caucasian-associated ancestry cluster. Notes on the study in general: Reports credit the classifier with highly specific, highly sensitive diagnosis of cytomegalovirus status. Rarity held for most TCR sequences, but there were some public TCRs that occurred in many donors.

In germline, CDR1 is MGHRA, CDR2 YSYEKL. Trimming cost V 2 bases and J 5 bases, with 13 bases left between them. CDR3 size: 15 residues. A remark on this clone: The antigen remains unidentified.

Researchers ran the PCR with 60 Vbeta and 13 Jbeta primers. Generated by immunoSEQ multiplex PCR, the TCRdb table keeps only in-frame clones and is missing some. The sample has about 190,000 clones; more than 75% are singletons. Sequencing was carried out using PBMCs. This TCR derives from a man aged 25 to 40 in good health and CMV-seronegative. The gene calls are TRBV4-1 and TRBJ2-1; D is ambiguous. In DNA form, the CDR3 reads TGCGCCAGCAGCCAACCCTACCTGCGAGACAATGAGCAGTTCTTC. Translation gives CASSQPYLRDNEQFF.